The 19 T cell receptor beta chains below come from one sample, sequenced in a study of human T cells and chemical hapten exposure. TCRdb independently ran MiXCR on the RACE reads; one entry per CDR3 protein. The sample lists around 99,000 distinct CDR3 sequences, approximately 11% seen once, with roughly 2.2% in the top ten. As to time point: patch test 2, 6 weeks after DPC sensitization. Treatment: therapeutic diphenylcyclopropenone sensitization with weekly scalp DPC. The material was whole blood, obtained in connection with sensitization to the hapten diphenylcyclopropenone (DPC). The receptors originated from a middle-aged man with alopecia areata. Some clones in this sample may be carry-over from other donors' samples.

The rearrangement joins TRBV13 to TRBJ1-2, with D possibly TRBD1 on 5 matching bases. This CDR3 spans 13 amino acids. Trimming pared 2 bases from V and 4 bases from J, leaving 8 bases between. Germline loops: CDR1 PRHDT, CDR2 FYEKMQ (reference sequence). This CDR3 reads CASSLRGGYGYTF. CDR3 coding DNA: TGTGCCAGCAGCTTAAGGGGTGGCTATGGCTACACCTTC. Full variable domain (rest looked up from reference TRBV13 and TRBJ1-2): AAGVIQSPRHLIKEKRETATLKCYPIPRHDTVYWYQQGPGQDPQFLISFYEKMQSDKGSIPDRFSAQQFSDYHSELNMSSLELGDSALYFCASSLRGGYGYTFGSGTRLTVV.

The sample holds a few counts of this clonotype. This chain connects TRBV6-5 to TRBJ1-4; 7 bases align to TRBD1. Trimming removed 5 bases from V and 12 bases from J; junction bases left unmatched: 9. CDR3 size: 13 residues. In germline, CDR1 is MNHEY, CDR2 SVGAGI. The CDR3 loop is CASSPGVGQELFF. For the CDR3, the DNA is TGTGCCAGCAGTCCAGGAGTCGGACAGGAACTGTTTTTT.

The chain joins TRBV6-2 or TRBV6-3 to TRBJ2-1; D is unresolved. This CDR3 is built from 13 residues. V gave up 2 bases and J gave up 0 bases, with 2 bases separating them. Germline loops: CDR1 MNHEY, CDR2 SVGEGT. CDR3 DNA: TGTGCCAGCAGTTACGACTCCTACAATGAGCAGTTCTTC. The encoded protein is CASSYDSYNEQFF.

This clonotype showed up just a few times. The rearrangement links TRBV28 to TRBJ2-6; TRBD1 aligns across 8 bases. CDR3 length equals 16 residues. The ends lost 6 bases at V and 5 bases at J; junction bases unmatched: 9. Germline V lookup: CDR1 MDHEN, CDR2 SYDVKM. CDR3 coding DNA: TGTGCCAGCAGCTCTCAGGGGGCCGGGAGGGCCAACGTCCTGACTTTC. Amino acid sequence: CASSSQGAGRANVLTF.

This clonotype has a handful of counts. The junction differs from germline at one of its ends, possibly a read error. This rearrangement joins TRBV7-7 to TRBJ2-1, with 12 nucleotides matching TRBD1. Germline values: CDR1 SSHAT, CDR2 FNYEAQ (reference sequence). CDR3 length: 14 residues. The CDR3 is CASSSGQGADEQFF. The DNA for the CDR3 is TGTGCTAGCAGCTCGGGACAGGGGGCTGATGAGCAGTTCTTC.

This clonotype was recorded many times. V and J are TRBV4-3 and TRBJ2-2, with D possibly being TRBD2 (5 bases). Germline V CDR1 and CDR2: LGHNA, YSLEER. The CDR3 contains 15 residues. The V gene lost 0 bases and the J gene lost 8 bases, with 13 bases spanning the gap. CDR3: CASSQDRASTGELFF. In DNA form, the CDR3 reads TGCGCCAGCAGCCAAGATCGGGCTAGCACGGGGGAGCTGTTTTTT.

This clonotype was detected many times. V and J are TRBV27 and TRBJ1-6; 7 bases map to TRBD1. The germline V gene has CDR1 MNHEY and CDR2 SMNVEV (reference sequence). Losses at the gene ends were 6 bases for V and 6 bases for J; bases not matched to a gene: 5. This CDR3 is 14 amino acids long. The CDR3 coding sequence is TGTGCCAGCAGAGGGAGGGGGCTTAATTCACCCCTCCACTTT. This translates into CASRGRGLNSPLHF.

This clonotype was counted ten times or more. This may be a read error, as it is one base from a much larger clone. The V gene is TRBV29-1, the J gene TRBJ1-1, with 9 positions matching TRBD1. Germline V gene data show CDR1 as SQVTM and CDR2 as ANQGSEA. Trimming cost V 7 bases and J 7 bases; bases outside gene matches: 4. The CDR3 consists of 11 residues. CDR3 DNA: TGCAGCGATGGACAGGGGCGTGAAGCTTTCTTT. This gives the protein CSDGQGREAFF. The full variable domain, completed using reference TRBV29-1 and TRBJ1-1, is SAVISQKPSRDICQRGTSLTIQCQVDSQVTMMFWYRQQPGQSLTLIATANQGSEATYESGFVIDKFPISRPNLTFSTLTVSNMSPEDSSIYLCSDGQGREAFFGQGTRLTVV.

This clonotype has at least ten counts. The V call is TRBV5-6, the J call TRBJ1-2; no reliable D call. The CDR3 is 13 residues long. Looked up from germline, CDR1 is SGHDT and CDR2 is YYEEEE. Trimming stripped 0 bases from V and 1 base from J, with 4 bases between. In nucleotides, the CDR3 is TGTGCCAGCAGCTTGGGGGGTAACTATGGCTACACCTTC. It encodes CASSLGGNYGYTF.

This clonotype was seen more than once but under ten times. The chain recombines TRBV12-3 or TRBV12-4 with TRBJ1-5; possibly TRBD1 for D (5 bases). Trimming took off 6 bases at V and 7 bases at J, with 16 bases between the two ends. The CDR3 totals 14 residues. As DNA, the CDR3 is TGTGCCAGCAGCTACGGGCAGGGTATACAGCCCCAGCATTTT. Protein product: CASSYGQGIQPQHF.

This clonotype has a count of ten or more. The chain links TRBV12-3 or TRBV12-4 to TRBJ1-2; the match to TRBD1 covers 10 bases. With 4 bases clipped from V and 5 bases from J, the junction kept 4 bases outside the gene matches. The CDR3 has 14 amino acids. The CDR3 nucleotides read TGTGCCAGCAGTTCGCCGGGACAGGGGTATGGCTACACCTTC. It encodes CASSSPGQGYGYTF.

This clonotype was seen a handful of times. The chain uses TRBV10-2 and TRBJ2-1, with 8 bases that match TRBD2. Germline values: CDR1 WSHSY, CDR2 SAAADI. V lost 1 base to trimming and J lost 9 bases; unmatched junction nucleotides: 8. The length of the CDR3 is 15 residues. CDR3 amino acids: CASSEWRGVNFEQFF. The CDR3 coding sequence is TGCGCCAGCAGTGAGTGGCGGGGGGTGAATTTTGAGCAGTTCTTC.

This sequence joins TRBV4-2 and TRBJ2-5; D not certain. This CDR3 contains 12 residues. V was shortened by 1 base and J by 7 bases, with 7 bases between the two germline ends. From germline, CDR1 is LGHNA and CDR2 YNFKEQ. The CDR3 sequence is CASSQVEGTQYF. CDR3 coding DNA: TGTGCCAGCAGCCAAGTCGAAGGGACCCAGTACTTC.

In this sample, this clonotype turned up many times. The rearrangement joins TRBV4-3 to TRBJ1-5, with D unresolved. CDR3 length equals 15 residues. CDR1 and CDR2 from the germline V gene are LGHNA and YSLEER. V shed 1 base and J shed 6 bases, with 13 bases lying between them. CDR3 sequence reads: CASSQGVDRVQPQHF. The DNA for the CDR3 is TGCGCCAGCAGCCAAGGGGTTGATCGGGTTCAGCCCCAGCATTTT.

The chain couples TRBV5-1 to TRBJ1-1, with D possibly matching TRBD1 (6 bases). The CDR3 loop spans 15 amino acids. The V and J ends lost 2 bases and 4 bases respectively, with 15 bases between them. The germline V gene has CDR1 SGHRS and CDR2 YFSETQ. The CDR3 coding sequence is TGCGCCAGCAGCTTTATACAGGGTTGGAGCACTGAAGCTTTCTTT. It encodes CASSFIQGWSTEAFF.

This clonotype was counted many times. The rearrangement links TRBV12-3 or TRBV12-4 to TRBJ1-2; TRBD1 is a possible D gene (6 bases). This CDR3 is built from 16 residues. With 1 base removed from V and 3 bases from J, the gap between germline ends came to 15 bases. CDR3 nucleotides: TGTGCCAGCAGTTTAGATGCGGAGCAGGGGCACTATGGCTACACCTTC. Translation: CASSLDAEQGHYGYTF.

At least ten counts were recorded for this clonotype. The chain uses TRBV28 and TRBJ2-7; 13 bases line up with TRBD2. Unmatched junction bases numbered 5, after V lost 6 bases and J lost 3 bases. Germline CDR1 MDHEN, CDR2 SYDVKM. This CDR3 region has 15 residues. CDR3 loop: CASRGGTSGIYEQYF. The CDR3 region has the DNA TGTGCCAGCAGGGGTGGGACTAGCGGGATCTACGAGCAGTACTTC.

This clonotype was picked up a small number of times. This sequence joins TRBV30 and TRBJ2-7; D is unresolved. The CDR3 extends over 11 amino acids. V was shortened by 0 bases and J by 5 bases, with 5 bases between the two germline ends. Germline CDR1 and CDR2: GTSNPN and SVGIG (reference sequence). The CDR3 region has the DNA TGTGCCTGGAGTGTACGGGACGAGCAGTACGTC. This encodes CAWSVRDEQYV.

A few counts support this clonotype. The rearrangement uses TRBV6-4 and TRBJ2-1; weak D call: TRBD1 (6 bases). The CDR3 spans 13 residues. Germline CDR1 MRHNA, CDR2 SNTAGT. Deletions cut 6 bases from V and 5 bases from J, with 11 bases between. CDR3 sequence: CASREDSHNEQFF. CDR3 nucleotide sequence: TGTGCCAGCAGAGAGGACAGCCACAATGAGCAGTTCTTC.